This T cell receptor beta chain was observed in a study of blood T cell repertoires in COVID-19 (TCRdb year 2020). General notes on the study: Collaborator samples came from the United States, Italy and Spain and covered acute and convalescent phases of COVID-19. The material from the prospective study consisted of cDNA or gDNA derived from T cells, B-cell-depleted T cells, or PBMCs. Deeply sampled blood TCRbeta repertoires from subjects exposed to, actively infected with, or recovered from COVID-19 were included in the dataset. The repertoires were released in a freely available public database intended as a resource for research on the immune response to SARS-CoV-2. The samples were drawn from two sources: the first 160 participants of the ongoing ImmuneRACE study, and 1,200 or so subjects contributed by 6 global collaborators. Sample metadata almost always included a de-identified subject ID, COVID-19 status, age in years and sex. HLA class I and class II types, where available, came from metadata supplied by the sample provider rather than from assay-based typing. What the research found in general, with its limitations: How much clinical and demographic metadata was included differed by source and by participant, and the metadata was provided uncurated.

In Seattle, one collaborating source enrolled patients while the infection was active and tracked those patients longitudinally over the course of disease. The collaborating institutions used their own protocols to collect whole blood in K2EDTA tubes. For TCRbeta analysis, collaborators shipped samples as frozen whole blood, isolated PBMCs, or DNA extracted from either of those sample types. In this sample, this clone turned up once. What this receptor recognizes is not known. It has no much larger one-base neighbor in the sample; base qualities were not kept. The immunoSEQ Assay, a bias-controlled multiplex PCR, was used to amplify TCRbeta CDR3 regions from genomic DNA. The paper's data handling went like this. Within the assay, amplification of reference gene primers was used to estimate how many nucleated cells each sample contained. Sequence reads were collapsed and filtered to measure the absolute abundance of every unique TCRbeta CDR3 rearrangement. For each sample, productive Simpson clonality was calculated as the square root of Simpson's diversity index across productive rearrangements. TCRdb holds this immuneACCESS table with in-frame rearrangements only. Some clones are missing; in checked studies, unresolved V genes explain under half, and the rest has no known cause. That table is the source of V, J and clone size, and D and trimming were worked out from the DNA. The sample table records roughly 280,000 clones; around nine tenths of these occur just once. Around 5.1% of the sample is taken by the ten largest.

The TCR sequence derives from a woman in her sixties or seventies with COVID-19, enrolled during active disease. Sequenced sample: peripheral blood.

CDR3 protein: CASSLVPRIAGAPDTQYF. The nucleotide sequence reads as follows: TGCGCCAGCAGCTTGGTCCCCAGAATAGCGGGAGCTCCAGATACGCAGTATTTT. The V gene is TRBV5-1 and the J gene is TRBJ2-3, with 9 middle bases fitting TRBD2. The germline V gene yields SGHRS for CDR1 and YFSETQ for CDR2. CDR3 length: 18 amino acids, cysteine to phenylalanine. The kept DNA is CDR3 alone, 54 bases in frame from the first base. After removal of 0 bases from V and 4 bases from J, the junction retains 12 bases not matched to a gene.